This entry features one T cell receptor (beta chain) sequence. CDR1 and CDR2 (germline): MNHEY, SMNVEV (reference sequence). The CDR3 sequence is 15 residues long. With 4 bases removed from V and 4 bases from J, the gap between germline ends came to 14 bases. The data derive from a study of blood T cell repertoires in COVID-19. On the study more broadly: COVID-19 samples collected from the United States, Italy and Spain covered acute and convalescent phases.

Sequenced by immunoSEQ multiplex PCR; TCRdb stores in-frame clones only, minus some. The profile shows approximately 100,000 clones, about 85% of them singletons. Specimen: peripheral blood. This clonotype was obtained from a human donor in a cohort sampled during active COVID-19. V and J are TRBV27 and TRBJ2-1; a weak D match, TRBD2 (7 bases). The CDR3 here is CASSSRGASYNEQFF. The CDR3, as DNA: TGTGCCAGCAGTTCCCGGGGGGCCAGTTACAATGAGCAGTTCTTC.